The 21 T cell receptor beta chains below come from one sample, sequenced in a study of blood T cell repertoires in COVID-19. The repertoire was sequenced with immunoSEQ multiplex PCR; TCRdb's copy has only in-frame clones and lacks some. The sample holds 400,000 to 450,000 clones; 90% are singletons and the top ten take under 0.7%. Sequences were obtained from PBMCs or T cells enriched from blood (not recorded which). The receptors originated from a man younger than 35 who had recovered from COVID-19.

The J gene is TRBJ1-3, the V gene TRBV11-3; D is unresolved. V was pared by 0 bases and J by 4 bases, with 10 bases between. In germline, CDR1 is SGHNT, CDR2 YENEEA. The CDR3 has 15 residues. The CDR3 DNA follows: TGTGCCAGCAGCTTAGAGGCGGGGAGCGGAAACACCATATATTTT. Its translation: CASSLEAGSGNTIYF.

V usage is TRBV15 and J usage is TRBJ1-5; D not resolved. The germline V gene encodes CDR1 LNHNV and CDR2 YYDKDF (reference sequence). There are 13 residues in the CDR3. V was shortened by 1 base and J by 5 bases, with 6 bases between the two germline ends. CDR3 region: CATSRGVDQPQHF. CDR3 DNA sequence: TGTGCCACCAGCAGAGGAGTTGATCAGCCCCAGCATTTT. Full variable domain (outside the CDR3, taken from reference TRBV15 and TRBJ1-5): DAMVIQNPRYQVTQFGKPVTLSCSQTLNHNVMYWYQQKSSQAPKLLFHYYDKDFNNEADTPDNFQSRRPNTSFCFLDIRSPGLGDTAMYLCATSRGVDQPQHFGDGTRLSIL.

The V and J genes are TRBV27 and TRBJ1-4; D is perhaps TRBD1 (6 bases). CDR1 is MNHEY and CDR2 is SMNVEV in the germline V gene (reference sequence). Trimming stripped 5 bases from V and 8 bases from J, with 21 bases between. CDR3 length: 16 residues. This chain's CDR3 is CASSRERGGPGEKLFF. The CDR3 region has the DNA TGTGCCAGCAGTAGGGAGCGCGGGGGCCCGGGGGAAAAACTGTTTTTT.

The chain is built from TRBV29-1 and TRBJ1-1; D perhaps matches TRBD1 (6 bases). The V end lost 6 bases, the J end lost 2 bases, and 19 bases lay between the germline ends. This CDR3 has 15 amino acids. Germline V CDR1 and CDR2: SQVTM, ANQGSEA. DNA for the CDR3: TGCAGCGTGGTAATGGGGGCAGGAGCCAACACTGAAGCTTTCTTT. Amino acid sequence: CSVVMGAGANTEAFF.

The V gene is TRBV28, the J gene TRBJ1-2; D may be TRBD1 (6 bases). V was trimmed by 2 bases and J by 7 bases, leaving 11 bases between them. Germline V gives CDR1 MDHEN, CDR2 SYDVKM. The CDR3 spans 13 residues. Here the CDR3 reads CASSLSGGSGYTF. CDR3 in DNA: TGTGCCAGCAGTTTAAGCGGGGGCAGTGGCTACACCTTC.

The rearrangement uses TRBV10-3 and TRBJ1-2; tentatively, D is TRBD1 (5 bases). Germline CDR1 and CDR2: ENHRY and SYGVKD. This CDR3 comprises 15 residues. Between the trimmed V and J ends, which lost 0 bases and 5 bases, there was a span of 13 bases. CDR3 sequence reads: CAISESMGPSYGYTF. The CDR3 DNA follows: TGTGCCATCAGTGAGTCGATGGGGCCGAGTTATGGCTACACCTTC.

The V and J genes are TRBV5-1 and TRBJ1-1; 7 positions match TRBD1. The CDR3 sequence is 18 residues long. V dropped 2 bases and J dropped 2; count of bases not matched to a gene: 15. Germline CDR1 and CDR2: SGHRS and YFSETQ. The CDR3 bases are TGCGCCAGCAGCTTCCCAACTAAAATCGGACAGGCAAACACTGAAGCTTTCTTT. This encodes CASSFPTKIGQANTEAFF.

The chain uses TRBV2 and TRBJ2-7; 8 bases align to TRBD2. V dropped 8 bases and J dropped 0; count of bases not matched to a gene: 15. The CDR3 runs 17 residues. The germline gives CDR1 SNHLY, CDR2 FYNNEI. CDR3 in DNA: TGTGCCAGCGGAATCGGGGTGGCGCGGGGGGACTCCTACGAGCAGTACTTC. This encodes CASGIGVARGDSYEQYF.

The V call is TRBV6-1, the J call TRBJ1-3; D remains unclear. CDR3 size: 15 residues. V lost 2 bases, J lost 0 bases, and 8 bases lay in between. Germline loops: CDR1 MNHNS, CDR2 SASEGT. CDR3 sequence (DNA): TGTGCCAGCAGTGAAAGCACAGACTCTGGAAACACCATATATTTT. As protein: CASSESTDSGNTIYF.

The chain employs TRBV1 and TRBJ1-2; TRBD1, the table's D call, was not compared with the DNA. TRBV1 represents a pseudogene. This CDR3 spans 15 amino acids. CDR3 coding DNA: TGCACCAGCAGCCAACTGGACAAGGAGACCTATGGCTACACCTTC. Residues: CTSSQLDKETYGYTF.

This clone was seen only once. The V call is TRBV19, the J call TRBJ2-2; 7 bases are a match to TRBD1. V dropped 0 bases and J dropped 6; count of bases not matched to a gene: 10. Germline assignment: CDR1 LNHDA and CDR2 SQIVND (reference sequence). This CDR3 spans 17 amino acids. The CDR3: CASSIEVDREVPGELFF. In DNA, the CDR3 is TGTGCCAGTAGTATAGAGGTAGACAGGGAAGTGCCCGGGGAGCTGTTTTTT.

The V and J genes are TRBV28 and TRBJ1-1, with 8 bases that match TRBD1. V was clipped by 5 bases and J by 4 bases; unmatched bases: 9. Germline V gene sequence: CDR1 MDHEN, CDR2 SYDVKM. The CDR3 length is 15 residues. The CDR3 DNA reads as TGTGCCAGCAGTCCCCCACAGGGGGATGCCACTGAAGCTTTCTTT. As protein: CASSPPQGDATEAFF.

The chain combines TRBV19 with TRBJ1-1; no reliable D call. The germline V gene has CDR1 LNHDA and CDR2 SQIVND (reference sequence). The length of the CDR3 is 13 residues. Deletions cut 3 bases from V and 6 bases from J, with 11 bases between. The chain's CDR3 is CASSMTRLAEAFF. In DNA form, the CDR3 reads TGTGCCAGTAGTATGACCAGGTTGGCTGAAGCTTTCTTT.

The rearrangement links TRBV2 to TRBJ1-3; 7 bases align to TRBD1. There are 14 residues in the CDR3. The V segment lost 7 bases and the J segment 0 bases; nucleotides outside the gene matches: 3. Germline assignment: CDR1 SNHLY and CDR2 FYNNEI. The CDR3 nucleotides are TGTGCCAGCAATAACAGGGGCTCTGGAAACACCATATATTTT. Residues: CASNNRGSGNTIYF.

V is TRBV5-1 and J is TRBJ2-2; 7 nucleotides agree with TRBD1. The CDR3 covers 15 residues. V lost 3 bases to trimming and J lost 2 bases; unmatched junction nucleotides: 4. The germline CDR1 and CDR2 sequences are SGHRS and YFSETQ. The CDR3 DNA sequence: TGCGCCAGCAGCTCGGGACAGCCAAACACCGGGGAGCTGTTTTTT. This codes for CASSSGQPNTGELFF.

This chain connects TRBV5-6 to TRBJ2-7, with 12 bases matching TRBD1. The V gene end was trimmed by 4 bases and the J gene end by 5 bases; junction bases not matched to a gene: 10. The germline CDR1 and CDR2 sequences are SGHDT and YYEEEE. The CDR3 is 16 residues long. This CDR3 reads CASSDTGQGAFNEQYF. The CDR3 DNA is TGTGCCAGCAGCGACACGGGACAGGGGGCTTTCAACGAGCAGTACTTC. The complete variable domain, with remaining parts taken from reference TRBV5-6 and TRBJ2-7, reads DAGVTQSPTHLIKTRGQQVTLRCSPKSGHDTVSWYQQALGQGPQFIFQYYEEEERQRGNFPDRFSGHQFPNYSSELNVNALLLGDSALYLCASSDTGQGAFNEQYFGPGTRLTVT.

A remark on this clone: Other DNA variants within this sample encode the same CDR3. V gene TRBV10-3 combines with J gene TRBJ1-1; 9 positions agree with TRBD1. Germline CDR1 reads ENHRY; CDR2 reads SYGVKD. The CDR3 extends over 14 amino acids. With V trimmed by 4 bases and J by 1 base, 1 base remained unmatched. In nucleotides, the CDR3 is TGTGCCATCAGTGGGACAGGGGCGAACACTGAAGCTTTCTTT. This gives the protein CAISGTGANTEAFF.

The chain recombines TRBV7-9 with TRBJ1-4; TRBD1 matches 9 bases. Germline values: CDR1 SEHNR, CDR2 FQNEAQ (reference sequence). The ends lost 4 bases at V and 8 bases at J; junction bases unmatched: 5. The CDR3 is 14 amino acids. CDR3 sequence (DNA): TGTGCCAGCAGCTCGGACAGGGGAGGCGAAAAACTGTTTTTT. It encodes CASSSDRGGEKLFF.

This chain links TRBV5-1 with TRBJ1-5, with D possibly being TRBD1 (5 bases). Deletions cut 3 bases from V and 5 bases from J, with 15 bases between. CDR1 and CDR2 (germline): SGHRS, YFSETQ. The CDR3 spans 15 residues. CDR3 sequence: CASSYGQGGDQPQHF. As DNA, the CDR3 is TGCGCCAGCAGCTATGGTCAGGGTGGAGATCAGCCCCAGCATTTT.

The chain couples TRBV3-1 (or the pseudogene TRBV3-2) to TRBJ1-2; D is undetermined. The length of the CDR3 is 12 residues. Trimming removed 7 bases at V and 3 bases at J, with 9 bases between. Germline V lookup: CDR1 LGHDT, CDR2 YNNKEL (reference sequence). CDR3 nucleotide sequence: TGTGCCAGCACCAGGTCCCACTATGGCTACACCTTC. It specifies CASTRSHYGYTF.

This rearrangement joins TRBV5-8 to TRBJ1-4; 9 bases fit TRBD1. Trimming at V came to 4 bases and at J to 9 bases, leaving 10 bases not matched to a gene. The CDR3 has 15 amino acids. Germline CDR1 reads SGHTS; CDR2 reads YDEGEE. The chain's CDR3 is CASSLNRGRVKKLFF. In DNA form, the CDR3 reads TGTGCCAGCAGCCTGAACAGGGGGCGCGTGAAAAAACTGTTTTTT.